A single sample gave rise to the 24 T cell receptor beta chains below, sequenced in a study of blood T cell repertoires in COVID-19. TCRdb's table, derived via immunoSEQ multiplex PCR, lists solely in-frame clones and lacks some. The table includes roughly 220,000 clones, over 75% detected once. Specimen: peripheral blood. The receptors stem from a man at least 80 years old with acute or convalescent COVID-19.

The chain carries TRBV5-6 and TRBJ2-7; D is perhaps TRBD1 (5 bases). The ends were cut back, 0 bases at V and 1 base at J, with 14 bases in the middle. Per the germline V gene, CDR1 is SGHDT and CDR2 is YYEEEE. This CDR3 spans 16 amino acids. This chain's CDR3 is CASSLELAGYSYEQYV. The DNA for the CDR3 is TGTGCCAGCAGCTTGGAGTTGGCAGGGTATTCCTACGAGCAGTACGTC.

This sequence joins TRBV4-1 and TRBJ2-7; 8 bases match TRBD1. The CDR3 extends over 15 amino acids. CDR1 and CDR2 from the germline V gene are MGHRA and YSYEKL. Trimming at V came to 3 bases and at J to 3 bases, leaving 7 bases not matched to a gene. The CDR3 DNA follows: TGCGCCAGCAGCCACCTGGACAGGGCGTTCTACGAGCAGTACTTC. Amino acids: CASSHLDRAFYEQYF.

This clone appeared a single time. The gene calls are TRBV3-1 (or the pseudogene TRBV3-2) and TRBJ1-5, with D tentatively TRBD1 (5 bases). The V and J ends lost 3 bases and 1 base respectively, with 7 bases between them. Germline V lookup: CDR1 LGHDT, CDR2 YNNKEL (reference sequence). The length of the CDR3 is 14 residues. This CDR3 is CASSQGGSNQPQHF. CDR3 coding DNA: TGTGCCAGCAGCCAGGGGGGGAGCAATCAGCCCCAGCATTTT.

This rearrangement joins TRBV5-4 to TRBJ2-1; 11 nucleotides agree with TRBD1. The CDR3 is made up of 16 amino acids. Unmatched junction bases numbered 12, after V lost 6 bases and J lost 7 bases. Germline-derived CDR1 and CDR2 are SGHNT and YYREEE (reference sequence). CDR3 sequence (DNA): TGTGCCAGCACCGAGAGACTGGGACAGGGGGATAATGAGCAGTTCTTC. It specifies CASTERLGQGDNEQFF.

The chain joins TRBV28 to TRBJ2-7; 9 bases line up with TRBD2. V lost 6 bases, J lost 2 bases, and 8 bases stayed unmatched. This CDR3 contains 15 residues. CDR1 MDHEN and CDR2 SYDVKM come from the germline V gene. This chain's CDR3 is CASSLAGPPTYEQYF. The CDR3 nucleotides are TGTGCCAGCAGCCTAGCGGGGCCTCCCACCTACGAGCAGTACTTC. The full variable domain, with the rest looked up from reference TRBV28 and TRBJ2-7, is DVKVTQSSRYLVKRTGEKVFLECVQDMDHENMFWYRQDPGLGLRLIYFSYDVKMKEKGDIPEGYSVSREKKERFSLILESASTNQTSMYLCASSLAGPPTYEQYFGPGTRLTVT.

The rearrangement uses TRBV7-6 and TRBJ2-3; 10 bases map to TRBD2. The CDR3 consists of 15 residues. J lost 4 bases, V lost 5 bases, and 6 bases had no gene match. Germline CDR1 is SGHVS and CDR2 is FNYEAQ. The CDR3, as DNA: TGTGCCAGCAGCAAGGGACTAGCGAGTCCAGATACGCAGTATTTT. This translates into CASSKGLASPDTQYF.

V is TRBV6-5 and J is TRBJ1-3; 8 nucleotides line up with TRBD1. Trimming cost V 2 bases and J 3 bases; bases outside gene matches: 3. This CDR3 contains 15 residues. Germline CDR1 is MNHEY and CDR2 is SVGAGI. CDR3 protein: CASSYGGQVGNTIYF. The CDR3 region has the DNA TGTGCCAGCAGTTACGGGGGACAGGTTGGAAACACCATATATTTT.

The chain has TRBV9 and TRBJ2-4, with TRBD2 identical over 9 bases. Germline loops: CDR1 SGDLS, CDR2 YYNGEE. The CDR3 loop spans 16 amino acids. The V segment lost 3 bases and the J segment 1 base; nucleotides outside the gene matches: 5. CDR3 bases: TGTGCCAGCAGCGGGACTAGCGCAATGGCCAAAAACATTCAGTACTTC. Protein: CASSGTSAMAKNIQYF.

In this sample, this clone turned up a few times. The genes are TRBV21-1 and TRBJ1-3; the table's D call, TRBD1, was not checked against the DNA. TRBV21-1 is flagged as a pseudogene. The CDR3 has 18 residues. DNA of the CDR3: TGTGCCAGCAGCAAGTTCGCCGGGACAGGGTCCTCTGGAAACACCATATATTTT. It specifies CASSKFAGTGSSGNTIYF.

The chain is built from TRBV5-1 and TRBJ2-5; 8 nucleotides align to TRBD1. Germline CDR1 is SGHRS and CDR2 is YFSETQ. With V trimmed by 0 bases and J by 5 bases, 3 bases remained unmatched. This CDR3 spans 14 amino acids. CDR3 coding DNA: TGCGCCAGCAGCTTGGGGGACAGGACGGAGACCCAGTACTTC. Its protein is CASSLGDRTETQYF.

The V gene is TRBV14, the J gene TRBJ1-6, with D possibly being TRBD1 (6 bases). Germline V gene lookup returns CDR1 SGHDN and CDR2 FVKESK. Trimming left V 6 bases short and J 5 bases short, with 17 bases between. The CDR3 loop spans 16 amino acids. For the CDR3, the DNA is TGTGCCAGCAGTGGAGGACAGTCACTTAATAATTCACCCCTCCACTTT. Its protein is CASSGGQSLNNSPLHF.

This sequence joins TRBV19 and TRBJ1-2, with D hard to call. CDR3 size: 13 residues. CDR1 is LNHDA and CDR2 is SQIVND in the germline V gene (reference sequence). Trimming removed 1 base from V and 5 bases from J, with 8 bases in between. The CDR3 loop is CASSIASEYGYTF. The CDR3 region has the DNA TGTGCCAGTAGTATAGCCTCAGAATATGGCTACACCTTC.

This clone was seen only once. The rearrangement joins TRBV11-2 to TRBJ2-7, with 7 nucleotides matching TRBD2. Trimming at V came to 1 base and at J to 7 bases, leaving 10 bases not matched to a gene. Germline V gene lookup returns CDR1 SGHAT and CDR2 FQNNGV. This CDR3 is built from 15 residues. The CDR3: CASSLASGTRREQYF. CDR3 bases: TGTGCCAGCAGCTTAGCAAGCGGGACCCGGAGGGAGCAGTACTTC.

The chain couples TRBV3-1 (or the pseudogene TRBV3-2) to TRBJ2-1, with D perhaps TRBD2 (6 bases). Germline CDR1 is LGHDT and CDR2 is YNNKEL (reference sequence). V was pared by 1 base and J by 5 bases, with 15 bases between. The CDR3 loop spans 16 amino acids. CDR3 DNA: TGTGCCAGCAGCCAAGGGGAGGCCATCAGGGACAATGAGCAGTTCTTC. It codes for CASSQGEAIRDNEQFF.

CDR3 in DNA: TGTGCCTGGAGTATAACTCTTACAGGGGTCAACTTCTATGGCTACACCTTC. It yields the protein CAWSITLTGVNFYGYTF. The J gene is TRBJ1-2, the V gene TRBV30, with 7 bases that match TRBD1. The CDR3 has 17 residues. The J segment lost 4 bases and the V segment lost 2 bases, leaving 16 bases of the junction unmatched. Per the germline V gene, CDR1 is GTSNPN and CDR2 is SVGIG (reference sequence).

The V call is TRBV7-9, the J call TRBJ2-7; 12 nucleotides match TRBD2. Losses at the gene ends were 5 bases for V and 4 bases for J; bases not matched to a gene: 6. The CDR3 runs to 15 residues. CDR1 is SEHNR, CDR2 FQNEAQ, per germline (reference sequence). In DNA, the CDR3 is TGTGCCAGCAGCGAGCCGACTAGCGGGAGATACGAGCAGTACTTC. This encodes CASSEPTSGRYEQYF.

The chain employs TRBV30 and TRBJ1-4; 7 nucleotides align to TRBD1. Per germline, CDR1 GTSNPN and CDR2 SVGIG (reference sequence). J lost 8 bases, V lost 4 bases, and 10 bases had no gene match. The length of the CDR3 is 14 residues. CDR3 sequence reads: CAWTPDRVFEKLFF. The CDR3 DNA follows: TGTGCCTGGACCCCCGACAGGGTTTTCGAAAAACTGTTTTTT.

V usage is TRBV18 and J usage is TRBJ1-5, with 8 bases that match TRBD1. Unmatched junction bases numbered 11, after V lost 2 bases and J lost 11 bases. The CDR3 runs to 15 residues. Germline V lookup: CDR1 KGHSH, CDR2 LQKENI. CDR3 sequence (DNA): TGTGCCAGCTCACCAAAGCGGGACAGGCAGCCGACCCAGCATTTT. Its translation: CASSPKRDRQPTQHF.

This clone was detected once. V gene TRBV2 combines with J gene TRBJ2-5; D unresolved. Trimming shortened V by 7 bases and J by 0 bases, and 12 bases separated the two germline ends. Germline CDR1 SNHLY, CDR2 FYNNEI. The CDR3 has 14 amino acids. The CDR3 DNA follows: TGTGCCAGCACGCCCCAACTCAACCAAGAGACCCAGTACTTC. Amino acid sequence: CASTPQLNQETQYF.

The chain is built from TRBV24-1 and TRBJ2-2; TRBD2 agrees at 11 bases. The CDR3 is made up of 17 amino acids. V was clipped by 4 bases and J by 1 base; unmatched bases: 4. Germline CDR1 KGHDR, CDR2 SFDVKD. CDR3 nucleotide sequence: TGTGCCACCAGTGACCCCGGACTAGCGGGGAACACCGGGGAGCTGTTTTTT. Protein product: CATSDPGLAGNTGELFF.

V usage is TRBV19 and J usage is TRBJ2-2; 10 bases agree with TRBD1. The germline V gene has CDR1 LNHDA and CDR2 SQIVND (reference sequence). The CDR3 extends over 14 amino acids. V shed 8 bases and J 6 bases; nucleotides not matched to a gene: 6. The CDR3 region is CASLGTGVAGELFF. The CDR3 DNA is TGTGCCAGTTTAGGGACAGGGGTGGCCGGGGAGCTGTTTTTT.

The CDR3 reads CASSLSGVDEQFF. CDR3 nucleotides: TGTGCCAGCAGCTTATCCGGGGTCGATGAGCAGTTCTTC. The V and J genes are TRBV7-3 and TRBJ2-1; D may be TRBD2 (5 bases). The CDR3 runs to 13 residues. The V gene lost 2 bases and the J gene lost 8 bases, with 10 bases spanning the gap. The V gene's germline CDR1 is SGHTA and CDR2 FQGTGA.

This clone appeared a few times. The V gene is TRBV18, the J gene TRBJ1-5; 7 bases map to TRBD1. The CDR3 has 13 residues. The V segment lost 6 bases and the J segment 6 bases; nucleotides outside the gene matches: 5. Germline V gene sequence: CDR1 KGHSH, CDR2 LQKENI. CDR3 residues: CASSPTGSQPQHF. The DNA for the CDR3 is TGTGCCAGCTCGCCGACAGGGAGTCAGCCCCAGCATTTT.

The V gene is TRBV11-2, the J gene TRBJ2-7; D may be TRBD1 (6 bases). Germline-derived CDR1 and CDR2 are SGHAT and FQNNGV. V was cut by 5 bases and J by 1 base, with 15 bases left in between. CDR3 length: 15 amino acids. The CDR3 DNA sequence: TGTGCCAGCAGCCCCAACAGGGAACCTTCCTACGAGCAGTACTTC. It is translated as CASSPNREPSYEQYF.